Following are 28 T cell receptor beta chains from one sample sequenced in a study of cytomegalovirus exposure and HLA in healthy donors. PCR used 60 Vbeta primers and 13 Jbeta primers. Profiled with immunoSEQ multiplex PCR; TCRdb holds only in-frame clones, not every one. This sample has around 29,000 clones; 62% occur once, and the top ten carry roughly 45%. The specimen was PBMCs. The receptors stem from a male donor in good health and CMV-seropositive.

The J gene is TRBJ1-2, the V gene TRBV5-4; D remains ambiguous. V was pared by 4 bases and J by 0 bases, with 13 bases between. The CDR3 spans 15 residues. CDR1 and CDR2 (germline): SGHNT, YYREEE (reference sequence). The CDR3 sequence: CASSLQTIANYGYTF. The CDR3 DNA reads TGTGCCAGCAGCCTACAGACCATAGCTAACTATGGCTACACCTTC. The full variable domain, its missing parts supplied by reference TRBV5-4 and TRBJ1-2, is ETGVTQSPTHLIKTRGQQVTLRCSSQSGHNTVSWYQQALGQGPQFIFQYYREEENGRGNFPPRFSGLQFPNYSSELNVNALELDDSALYLCASSLQTIANYGYTFGSGTRLTVV.

The chain combines TRBV7-8 with TRBJ1-5; D is ambiguous. V shed 2 bases and J shed 6 bases, with 5 bases lying between them. This CDR3 has 12 amino acids. Germline CDR1 is SGHVS and CDR2 is FQNEAQ. Here the CDR3 reads CASSLYVQPQHF. The CDR3 nucleotides are TGTGCCAGCAGCTTATATGTTCAGCCCCAGCATTTT.

The V call is TRBV5-4, the J call TRBJ2-7, with D unclear. This CDR3 has 13 amino acids. V dropped 3 bases and J dropped 7 bases, with 14 bases sitting between them. Germline lookup yields CDR1 SGHNT and CDR2 YYREEE (reference sequence). DNA for the CDR3: TGTGCCAGCAGCTCGCGGCCCGATGGGGAGCAGTACTTC. Protein: CASSSRPDGEQYF.

J is TRBJ1-4 and V is TRBV14; 8 nucleotides match TRBD1. This CDR3 is built from 15 residues. With V trimmed by 4 bases and J by 8 bases, 9 bases remained unmatched. Looked up from germline, CDR1 is SGHDN and CDR2 is FVKESK. Here the CDR3 DNA reads TGTGCCAGCAGCCGCGGGACAGGAGTAGGGGAAAAACTGTTTTTT. Its protein is CASSRGTGVGEKLFF. The whole variable domain, filled in from reference TRBV14 and TRBJ1-4, reads EAGVTQFPSHSVIEKGQTVTLRCDPISGHDNLYWYRRVMGKEIKFLLHFVKESKQDESGMPNNRFLAERTGGTYSTLKVQPAELEDSGVYFCASSRGTGVGEKLFFGSGTQLSVL.

This chain joins TRBV18 and TRBJ1-2, with TRBD1 as a possible D gene (6 bases). This CDR3 is 17 amino acids long. Trimming cost V 2 bases and J 1 base, with 17 bases left between them. Germline V gives CDR1 KGHSH, CDR2 LQKENI. The CDR3 DNA follows: TGTGCCAGCTCACCAGATGTGTTAGGCAGGGGTAACTATGGCTACACCTTC. Residues: CASSPDVLGRGNYGYTF.

This chain joins TRBV5-6 and TRBJ1-1; weak D call: TRBD1 (5 bases). V was pared by 4 bases and J by 7 bases, with 14 bases between. This CDR3 comprises 13 residues. Germline CDR1 and CDR2: SGHDT and YYEEEE. This CDR3 reads CASSLRGADEAFF. CDR3 DNA sequence: TGTGCCAGCAGCCTACGCGGGGCAGATGAAGCTTTCTTT.

The DNA for the CDR3 is TGTGCCAGTAGTATTTGGGGGCGGCCCGGACTGTTTTTT. Protein: CASSIWGRPGLFF. This chain links TRBV19 with TRBJ1-4, with D perhaps matching TRBD1 (6 bases). Deletions cut 3 bases from V and 13 bases from J, with 15 bases between. The germline CDR1 and CDR2 sequences are LNHDA and SQIVND (reference sequence). This CDR3 region has 13 residues.

The gene calls are TRBV5-1 and TRBJ1-1; TRBD1 matches 7 bases. CDR1 is SGHRS, CDR2 YFSETQ, per germline. The CDR3 consists of 16 residues. Trimming at V came to 1 base and at J to 1 base, leaving 7 bases not matched to a gene. The CDR3 DNA reads TGCGCCAGCAGCTTGAGGCCAGGGGGAACGAACACTGAAGCTTTCTTT. This codes for CASSLRPGGTNTEAFF.

In its sample, this clone was seen a few times. The chain links TRBV7-2 to TRBJ2-7; the D gene is possibly TRBD1 (6 bases). Germline loops: CDR1 SGHTA, CDR2 FQGNSA. The ends were cut back, 3 bases at V and 2 bases at J, with 11 bases in the middle. The CDR3 extends over 14 amino acids. The CDR3 protein is CASSFNQGTYEQYF. CDR3 nucleotide sequence: TGTGCCAGCAGCTTCAATCAGGGGACCTACGAGCAGTACTTC.

The CDR3 nucleotides read TGTGCCAGCAACCAGGGGGGCACTGAAGCTTTCTTT. This encodes CASNQGGTEAFF. V usage is TRBV21-1 and J usage is TRBJ1-1; TRBD1 was called by the table and not checked on the DNA. TRBV21-1 represents a pseudogene. CDR3 length equals 12 residues.

The chain carries TRBV5-1 and TRBJ2-2; TRBD2 agrees at 10 bases. Germline CDR1 is SGHRS and CDR2 is YFSETQ. The V gene end was trimmed by 0 bases and the J gene end by 5 bases; junction bases not matched to a gene: 13. This CDR3 spans 19 amino acids. This CDR3 is CASSLEVLAGVRGTGELFF. The CDR3 DNA reads TGCGCCAGCAGCTTGGAAGTGCTAGCGGGAGTTCGGGGGACCGGGGAGCTGTTTTTT.

V and J are TRBV6-1 and TRBJ2-7, with TRBD1 matching over 7 bases. The CDR3 is 14 residues long. Germline CDR1 and CDR2: MNHNS and SASEGT. Trimming cost V 10 bases and J 3 bases; bases outside gene matches: 12. The CDR3 DNA follows: TGTGCCACGTCTTCTGGGACAGCTATCTACGAGCAGTACTTC. Its protein is CATSSGTAIYEQYF.

The chain uses TRBV9 and TRBJ1-1; 7 bases line up with TRBD1. Germline V gene lookup returns CDR1 SGDLS and CDR2 YYNGEE. CDR3 length equals 15 residues. J was trimmed by 0 bases and V by 4 bases; bases with no gene match: 6. The chain's CDR3 is CASSSRGQLNTEAFF. The CDR3 DNA is TGTGCCAGCAGCTCCCGGGGACAGCTGAACACTGAAGCTTTCTTT. Looking up the rest from reference TRBV9 and TRBJ1-1 gives the full variable domain: DSGVTQTPKHLITATGQRVTLRCSPRSGDLSVYWYQQSLDQGLQFLIQYYNGEERAKGNILERFSAQQFPDLHSELNLSSLELGDSALYFCASSSRGQLNTEAFFGQGTRLTVV.

This clone was seen more than once but under ten times. V usage is TRBV6-5 and J usage is TRBJ2-5; a possible D gene is TRBD2 (6 bases). V was cut by 7 bases and J by 5 bases, with 20 bases left in between. Germline lookup yields CDR1 MNHEY and CDR2 SVGAGI. The CDR3 has 15 amino acids. CDR3 protein: CASTPRTEGWETQYF. In DNA, the CDR3 is TGTGCCAGCACCCCCAGGACGGAGGGGTGGGAGACCCAGTACTTC.

The chain combines TRBV21-1 with TRBJ2-1; the table's D gene call, TRBD2, was not cross checked with the DNA. TRBV21-1 is recorded as a pseudogene. The CDR3 has 11 amino acids. CDR3 protein: CASSFRSRLVF. CDR3 sequence (DNA): TGTGCCAGCAGCTTTAGATCACGCCTGGTCTTC.

The chain uses TRBV7-2 and TRBJ1-5, with TRBD1 identical over 9 bases. CDR1 SGHTA and CDR2 FQGNSA come from the germline V gene. CDR3 length: 15 residues. The J segment lost 4 bases and the V segment lost 1 base, leaving 2 bases of the junction unmatched. This CDR3 is CASSLDRGPNQPQHF. In DNA form, the CDR3 reads TGTGCCAGCAGCTTAGACAGGGGGCCTAATCAGCCCCAGCATTTT.

The genes are TRBV9 and TRBJ2-3, with D hard to call. Germline CDR1 is SGDLS and CDR2 is YYNGEE. CDR3 length: 15 amino acids. V was cut by 1 base and J by 4 bases, with 13 bases left in between. This CDR3 is CASSVFWSRADTQYF. The CDR3 DNA sequence: TGTGCCAGCAGCGTATTCTGGAGCCGAGCAGATACGCAGTATTTT.

The chain uses TRBV10-1 and TRBJ2-4; tentatively, D is TRBD2 (5 bases). V lost 3 bases and J lost 0, with 12 bases in between. The germline CDR1 and CDR2 sequences are WNHNN and SYGVQD (reference sequence). This CDR3 has 16 residues. CDR3 loop: CASSDTGNLAKNIQYF. The CDR3 nucleotides read TGCGCCAGCAGTGACACGGGAAATCTAGCCAAAAACATTCAGTACTTC.

The chain has TRBV7-2 and TRBJ2-2; D not resolved. In germline, CDR1 is SGHTA, CDR2 FQGNSA. Trimming removed 5 bases from V and 5 bases from J, with 6 bases in between. The CDR3 covers 12 residues. The CDR3 DNA reads as TGTGCCAGCAGCCCCAGGACCGGGGAGCTGTTTTTT. This sequence encodes CASSPRTGELFF.

This clone was detected only a few times. This chain uses TRBV5-1 with TRBJ2-3; 9 nucleotides agree with TRBD2. This CDR3 contains 18 residues. Germline CDR1 reads SGHRS; CDR2 reads YFSETQ. V trimming: 0 bases; J trimming: 0 bases; junction bases outside the gene matches: 8. CDR3 nucleotide sequence: TGCGCCAGCAGCTTGGAAGCGGGGGGCTCGACTAGCACAGATACGCAGTATTTT. Translation gives CASSLEAGGSTSTDTQYF.

This rearrangement joins TRBV5-1 to TRBJ1-6; no definite D call. Trimming shortened V by 3 bases and J by 9 bases, and 13 bases separated the two germline ends. The CDR3 is 14 amino acids. CDR1 SGHRS and CDR2 YFSETQ come from the germline V gene. CDR3 loop: CASSSGLEGSPLHF. CDR3 sequence (DNA): TGCGCCAGCAGCTCCGGACTCGAGGGTTCACCCCTCCACTTT.

This chain joins TRBV5-1 and TRBJ1-1; TRBD1 aligns across 8 bases. The junction had 4 bases not matched to a gene; V was cut back by 4 bases and J by 2 bases. The CDR3 covers 14 residues. Germline V gives CDR1 SGHRS, CDR2 YFSETQ. In DNA form, the CDR3 reads TGCGCCAGCAGCCGGACAGGGTTCAACACTGAAGCTTTCTTT. Translation gives CASSRTGFNTEAFF.

Only a few counts were recorded for this clone. The chain has TRBV4-1 and TRBJ1-3; 7 nucleotides agree with TRBD1. CDR3 size: 17 residues. The germline CDR1 and CDR2 sequences are MGHRA and YSYEKL. V lost 4 bases to trimming and J lost 0 bases; unmatched junction nucleotides: 9. CDR3 bases: TGCGCCAGCAGCCCCCGGGACAGCGGGTTCTCTGGAAACACCATATATTTT. Protein sequence: CASSPRDSGFSGNTIYF.

This chain links TRBV5-1 with TRBJ1-1, with D possibly being TRBD1 (5 bases). Germline lookup yields CDR1 SGHRS and CDR2 YFSETQ. The CDR3 consists of 14 residues. V lost 0 bases and J lost 3, with 9 bases in between. DNA of the CDR3: TGCGCCAGCAGCTTGGGTGGGACTTACACTGAAGCTTTCTTT. This translates into CASSLGGTYTEAFF.

CDR3 sequence: CASSLLGGWGNQPQHF. As DNA, the CDR3 is TGTGCCAGCAGTTTGTTGGGGGGATGGGGCAATCAGCCCCAGCATTTT. The J gene is TRBJ1-5, the V gene TRBV27, with a weak D call TRBD1 (5 bases). Germline V gene lookup returns CDR1 MNHEY and CDR2 SMNVEV (reference sequence). CDR3 length equals 16 residues. V gave up 3 bases and J gave up 2 bases, with 14 bases separating them.

CDR3 DNA: TGTGCCAGCAGCGTACAATCCCTAGCGGTCACCGGGGAGCTGTTTTTT. It translates to CASSVQSLAVTGELFF. The genes are TRBV9 and TRBJ2-2; 7 positions agree with TRBD2. Germline trimming cut 1 base from V and 4 bases from J; bases unmatched to any gene: 7. The CDR3 extends over 16 amino acids. Germline CDR1 and CDR2: SGDLS and YYNGEE.

V is TRBV9 and J is TRBJ2-2; 7 nucleotides line up with TRBD1. In germline, CDR1 is SGDLS, CDR2 YYNGEE. Germline trimming cut 3 bases from V and 3 bases from J; bases unmatched to any gene: 2. CDR3 length equals 14 residues. This CDR3 is CASSATGDTGELFF. The CDR3 DNA follows: TGTGCCAGCAGCGCAACAGGGGACACCGGGGAGCTGTTTTTT. Based on the CDR3 plus reference TRBV9 and TRBJ2-2, the full variable domain is DSGVTQTPKHLITATGQRVTLRCSPRSGDLSVYWYQQSLDQGLQFLIQYYNGEERAKGNILERFSAQQFPDLHSELNLSSLELGDSALYFCASSATGDTGELFFGEGSRLTVL.

The table lists this clone with a count of one. This chain joins TRBV28 and TRBJ1-1; TRBD1 is a possible D gene (5 bases). The germline V and J ends were trimmed by 4 bases and 1 base, with 10 bases remaining between them. The germline V gene encodes CDR1 MDHEN and CDR2 SYDVKM. The CDR3 extends over 14 amino acids. The CDR3 region is CASSSGLGNTEAFF. CDR3 in DNA: TGTGCCAGCAGTTCGGGACTGGGGAACACTGAAGCTTTCTTT.